The rows below give T cell receptor beta chains drawn from one sample of a study of T cell responses to AZD1222 COVID-19 vaccine. Here immunoSEQ multiplex PCR was the method, and the copy in TCRdb shows in-frame clones only, minus some. The sample has about 100,000 clones, about 89% seen once; the top ten hold approximately 15%. Sequenced material: peripheral blood, taken on day 0 of AZD1222 vaccination. These receptor sequences come from an adult in good health. CDR3s include the opening cysteine and the closing phenylalanine or tryptophan. Some rows have no size entry. The others give once, few or many, or a class for an expanded clone.

size,V,J,CDR3
once,TRBV12-3/TRBV12-4,TRBJ1-5,CASSLIGQPQHF
once,TRBV10-3,TRBJ1-5,CATSEDSLSNQPQHF
NA,TRBV5-1,TRBJ1-2,CASSLGHSYGYTF
NA,TRBV18,TRBJ1-2,CASSPGTLDGYTF
few,TRBV5-1,TRBJ2-1,CASSLVTAYNEQFF
NA,TRBV7-2,TRBJ1-2,CASSLGPNNYGYTF
NA,TRBV6-5,TRBJ1-2,CASNLQGGHEGYTF
once,TRBV27,TRBJ2-7,CASGSRDRGSYEQYF
many,TRBV28,TRBJ1-1,CALRSALSGNTEAFF
NA,TRBV30,TRBJ1-1,CAGCAWVNTEAFF
once,TRBV11-2,TRBJ2-5,CASSFSGAETQYF
NA,TRBV18,TRBJ1-4,CASSPPRGGTANEKLFF
NA,TRBV2,TRBJ2-1,CASSSPGTGNNEQFF
NA,TRBV11-3,TRBJ2-3,CASSPGQFSTDTQYF
NA,TRBV11-2,TRBJ1-4,CASSTTGTGGGKLFF
NA,TRBV19,TRBJ2-2,CASSRQETNTGELFF
NA,TRBV7-8,TRBJ1-5,CASSLGPGERSQPQHF
NA,TRBV9,TRBJ2-7,CASSDRDRVHEQYF
NA,TRBV9,TRBJ2-1,CASSASGGEWYNEQFF
NA,TRBV9,TRBJ1-3,CASSVDGNTIYF
NA,TRBV27,TRBJ1-5,CASSLIRDGQPQHF
NA,TRBV11-2,TRBJ2-3,CASSLVDGAADTQYF
NA,TRBV10-1,TRBJ1-2,CASSPSGTYYGYTF
NA,TRBV3-1/TRBV3-2,TRBJ1-5,CASSFTGDQPQHF
NA,TRBV5-4,TRBJ2-3,CASSLAGRDTQYF
once,TRBV4-1,TRBJ1-2,CASRKPGQGDYGYTF
NA,TRBV9,TRBJ1-2,CASSVAEYRGYTF
NA,TRBV28,TRBJ2-5,CASSPASGGAETQYF
NA,TRBV10-2,TRBJ1-5,CASSEGKSNQPQHF
NA,TRBV9,TRBJ2-3,CASSVGQWGDTQYF
NA,TRBV5-4,TRBJ2-3,CASSLAWGSGLGTDTQYF
NA,TRBV11-2,TRBJ2-5,CASSLDWLGTKKETQYF
NA,TRBV4-1,TRBJ2-7,CASSQEGPESSYEQYF
NA,TRBV5-4,TRBJ2-7,CASSLAGAYLGEQYF
once,TRBV5-1,TRBJ1-2,CASSLSPTTGAGGYTF
NA,TRBV23-1,TRBJ1-1,CALRAGLESGNTEAFF
medium-sized,TRBV11-3,TRBJ2-3,CASSYLRGAADTQYF
NA,TRBV4-1,TRBJ1-1,CASSLRPGQGIEAFF
NA,TRBV10-3,TRBJ2-5,CAISDTGTRGETQYF
NA,TRBV3-1/TRBV3-2,TRBJ1-5,CASSQAADQPQHF
many,TRBV10-3,TRBJ1-1,CAISAGPGEGRGEAFF
once,TRBV3-1/TRBV3-2,TRBJ2-7,CASSQGHLRIVEQYF
NA,TRBV7-8,TRBJ1-5,CASSVSGPLSNQPQHF
once,TRBV30,TRBJ1-6,CAWSERDRNSPLHF
NA,TRBV7-9,TRBJ1-1,CASSLDGASNTEAFF
NA,TRBV11-3,TRBJ2-2,CASSLEAGGSNTGELFF
NA,TRBV5-4,TRBJ1-4,CASSRDGRNEKLFF
NA,TRBV15,TRBJ1-1,CATSRDSDRKAFF
few,TRBV28,TRBJ2-7,CASREVGVGYEQYF
few,TRBV19,TRBJ2-2,CASSRLAGDWMIGELFF
NA,TRBV6-4,TRBJ1-6,CASRDRSSYNSPLHF
NA,TRBV18,TRBJ1-5,CASSLGQLMAQPQHF
NA,TRBV3-1/TRBV3-2,TRBJ2-1,CASSLRGRPNEQFF
NA,TRBV4-1,TRBJ1-2,CASSPTQQGSYGYTF
NA,TRBV27,TRBJ2-7,CATKFMVGTTYEQYF
NA,TRBV10-3,TRBJ1-1,CAISDQGTEAFF